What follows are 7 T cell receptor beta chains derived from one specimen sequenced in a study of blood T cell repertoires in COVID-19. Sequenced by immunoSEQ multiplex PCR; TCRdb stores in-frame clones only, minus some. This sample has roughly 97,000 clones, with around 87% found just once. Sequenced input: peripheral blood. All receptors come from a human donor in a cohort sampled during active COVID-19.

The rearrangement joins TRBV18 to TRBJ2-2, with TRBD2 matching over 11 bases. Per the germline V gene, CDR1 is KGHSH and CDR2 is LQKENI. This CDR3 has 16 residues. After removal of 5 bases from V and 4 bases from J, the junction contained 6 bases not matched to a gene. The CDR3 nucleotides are TGTGCCAGCTCATCCACTAGCGGGAGACGCACCGGGGAGCTGTTTTTT. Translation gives CASSSTSGRRTGELFF.

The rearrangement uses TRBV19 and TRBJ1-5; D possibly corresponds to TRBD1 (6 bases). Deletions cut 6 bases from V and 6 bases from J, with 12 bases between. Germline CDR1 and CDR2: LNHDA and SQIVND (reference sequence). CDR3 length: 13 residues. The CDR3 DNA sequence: TGTGCCAGTAGCCAGGGGCTGGGTCAGCCCCAGCATTTT. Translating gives CASSQGLGQPQHF. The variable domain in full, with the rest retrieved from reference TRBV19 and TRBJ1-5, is DGGITQSPKYLFRKEGQNVTLSCEQNLNHDAMYWYRQDPGQGLRLIYYSQIVNDFQKGDIAEGYSVSREKKESFPLTVTSAQKNPTAFYLCASSQGLGQPQHFGDGTRLSIL.

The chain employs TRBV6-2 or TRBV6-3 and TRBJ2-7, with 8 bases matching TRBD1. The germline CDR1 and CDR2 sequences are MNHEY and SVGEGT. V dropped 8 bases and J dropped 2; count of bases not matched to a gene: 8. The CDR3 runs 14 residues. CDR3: CASCQGAGTYEQYF. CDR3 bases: TGTGCCAGCTGCCAGGGGGCAGGGACCTACGAGCAGTACTTC.

The CDR3 DNA is TGTGCCAGCATTCGTAGCGGGAGTTATTCCTACAATGAGCAGTTCTTC. Translated: CASIRSGSYSYNEQFF. The rearrangement uses TRBV27 and TRBJ2-1, with 9 bases matching TRBD2. The junction had 8 bases not matched to a gene; V was cut back by 7 bases and J by 1 base. The CDR3 extends over 16 amino acids. Germline loops: CDR1 MNHEY, CDR2 SMNVEV (reference sequence).

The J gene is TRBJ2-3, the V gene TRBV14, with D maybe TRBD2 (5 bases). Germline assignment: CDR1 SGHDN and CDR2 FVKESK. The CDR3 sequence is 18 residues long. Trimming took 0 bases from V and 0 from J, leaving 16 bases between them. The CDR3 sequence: CASSQEGWTFSSTDTQYF. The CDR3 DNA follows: TGTGCCAGCAGCCAAGAGGGGTGGACTTTCTCTAGCACAGATACGCAGTATTTT.

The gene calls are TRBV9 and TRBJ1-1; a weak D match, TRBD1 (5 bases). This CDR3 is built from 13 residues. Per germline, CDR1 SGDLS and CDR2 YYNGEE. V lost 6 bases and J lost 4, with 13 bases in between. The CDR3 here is CASTGGDGTEAFF. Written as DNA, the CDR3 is TGTGCCAGCACCGGAGGGGACGGCACTGAAGCTTTCTTT.

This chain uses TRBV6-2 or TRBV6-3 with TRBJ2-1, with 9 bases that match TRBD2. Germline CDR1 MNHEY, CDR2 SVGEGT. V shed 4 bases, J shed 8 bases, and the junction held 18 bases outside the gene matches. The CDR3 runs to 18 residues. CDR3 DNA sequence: TGTGCCAGCAGTTTTTTACTTCATAGCGGGAGTGTGTTGGATGAGCAGTTCTTC. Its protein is CASSFLLHSGSVLDEQFF.